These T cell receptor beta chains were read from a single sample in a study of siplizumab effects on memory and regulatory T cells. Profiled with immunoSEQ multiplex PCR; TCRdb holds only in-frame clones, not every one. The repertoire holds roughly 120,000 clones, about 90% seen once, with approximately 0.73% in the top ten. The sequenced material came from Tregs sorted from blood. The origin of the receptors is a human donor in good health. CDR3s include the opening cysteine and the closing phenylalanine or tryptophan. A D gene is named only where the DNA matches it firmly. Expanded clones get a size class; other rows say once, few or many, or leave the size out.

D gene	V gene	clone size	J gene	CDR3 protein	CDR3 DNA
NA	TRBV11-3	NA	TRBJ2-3	CASSLTFFTDTQYF	TGTGCCAGCAGCTTAACTTTTTTCACAGATACGCAGTATTTT
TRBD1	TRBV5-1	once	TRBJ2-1	CASSSGQAYNEQFF	TGCGCCAGCAGCTCGGGACAGGCCTACAATGAGCAGTTCTTC
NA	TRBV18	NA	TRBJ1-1	CASSPDSMNTEAFF	TGTGCCAGCTCACCGGACAGTATGAACACTGAAGCTTTCTTT
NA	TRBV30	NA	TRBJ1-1	CAWSSNRAEAFF	TGTGCCTGGAGTAGCAACCGGGCTGAAGCTTTCTTT
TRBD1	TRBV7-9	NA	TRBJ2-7	CASSLGQGFEQYF	TGTGCCAGCAGCCTCGGACAGGGCTTCGAGCAGTACTTC
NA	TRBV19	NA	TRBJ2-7	CASGDLAPDEQYF	TGTGCCAGTGGTGACCTCGCCCCGGACGAGCAGTACTTC
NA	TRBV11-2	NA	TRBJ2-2	CASSYLGATGELFF	TGTGCCAGCAGCTACCTTGGGGCTACCGGGGAGCTGTTTTTT
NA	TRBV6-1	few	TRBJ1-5	CASSEHGGNQPQHF	TGTGCCAGCAGTGAACATGGGGGAAATCAGCCCCAGCATTTT
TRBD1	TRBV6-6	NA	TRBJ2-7	CASRRGQEAYEQYF	TGTGCCAGCAGAAGGGGACAGGAGGCCTACGAGCAGTACTTC
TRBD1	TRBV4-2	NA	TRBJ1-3	CASSRYVGQGTGNTIYF	TGTGCCAGCAGTCGATATGTTGGACAGGGGACCGGAAACACCATATATTTT
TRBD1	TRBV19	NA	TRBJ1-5	CASSTAGGGQPQHF	TGTGCCAGTAGTACCGCAGGGGGAGGACAGCCCCAGCATTTT
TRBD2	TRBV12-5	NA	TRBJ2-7	CASGPTPGLRLEQYF	TGTGCTAGTGGTCCCACCCCGGGACTACGCCTGGAGCAGTACTTC
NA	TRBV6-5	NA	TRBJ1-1	CASTLQWALNTEAFF	TGTGCCAGCACTCTCCAGTGGGCTCTGAACACTGAAGCTTTCTTT
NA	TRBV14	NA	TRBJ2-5	CASSQEVSAQETQYF	TGTGCCAGCAGCCAAGAAGTCAGTGCACAAGAGACCCAGTACTTC
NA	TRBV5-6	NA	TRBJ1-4	CASSRPIKQSLNEKLFF	TGTGCCAGCAGCCGACCAATCAAACAAAGCCTTAATGAAAAACTGTTTTTT
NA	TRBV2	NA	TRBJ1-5	CASSKSYNQPQHF	TGTGCCAGCAGTAAGTCTTACAATCAGCCCCAGCATTTT
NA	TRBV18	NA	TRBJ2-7	CASSPDLAHEQYF	TGTGCCAGCTCACCGGACTTGGCCCACGAGCAGTACTTC
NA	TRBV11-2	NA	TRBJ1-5	CASSLSGNQPQHF	TGTGCCAGCAGCTTATCAGGCAATCAGCCCCAGCATTTT
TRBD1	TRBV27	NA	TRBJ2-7	CASSWVRTGGTYEQYF	TGTGCCAGCAGTTGGGTTCGGACAGGGGGAACCTACGAGCAGTACTTC
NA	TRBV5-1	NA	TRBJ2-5	CASSFLETQYF	TGCGCCAGCAGCTTTTTGGAGACCCAGTACTTC
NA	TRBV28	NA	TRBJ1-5	CASSLWGQPQHF	TGTGCCAGCAGTTTATGGGGCCAGCCCCAGCATTTT
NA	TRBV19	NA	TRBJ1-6	CASKTFDSPLHF	TGTGCCAGTAAGACTTTCGATTCACCCCTCCACTTT
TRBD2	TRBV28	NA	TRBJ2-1	CASSFSGGEQFF	TGTGCCAGCAGTTTTAGCGGGGGGGAGCAGTTCTTC
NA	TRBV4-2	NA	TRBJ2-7	CASSHVSGLASYEQYF	TGTGCCAGCAGCCACGTCAGCGGGCTAGCCTCCTACGAGCAGTACTTC
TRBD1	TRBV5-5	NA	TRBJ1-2	CASSLWRPRQGNYGYTF	TGTGCCAGCAGCTTGTGGAGGCCGCGACAGGGTAACTATGGCTACACCTTC
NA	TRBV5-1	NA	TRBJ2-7	CASSLTLNYEQYF	TGCGCCAGCAGCTTGACACTAAACTACGAGCAGTACTTC
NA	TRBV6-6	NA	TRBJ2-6	CASSYEAGANVLTF	TGTGCCAGCAGTTACGAGGCTGGGGCCAACGTCCTGACTTTC